This T cell receptor (beta chain) emerged from a study of radiation and T cells in renal cell carcinoma. This table comes from immunoSEQ multiplex PCR, and its TCRdb copy is limited to in-frame clones, with some not included. The top ten clones hold approximately 7.8% of a sample with about 90,000 clones, roughly 84% of them seen once. Time point given: blood 4 weeks post-SBRT, at nephrectomy. Specified treatment: 15 Gy SBRT to primary tumor, nephrectomy 4 weeks later. This renal cell carcinoma was of the clear cell type. The source material was blood, sampled from a patient whose treatment included radiotherapy and nephrectomy. The sequence came from a man in his fifties or sixties with renal cell carcinoma.

CDR3 protein: CASSFSPASPYGYTF. CDR3 nucleotides: TGTGCCAGCAGTTTTTCCCCGGCCAGCCCCTATGGCTACACCTTC. The chain couples TRBV28 to TRBJ1-2, with unresolved D. This CDR3 has 15 amino acids. The germline V gene encodes CDR1 MDHEN and CDR2 SYDVKM. Trimming took off 3 bases at V and 4 bases at J, with 15 bases between the two ends.